The clone carrying this T cell receptor (beta chain) was detected a few times. The data belong to a study of T cells in Graves' hyperthyroidism and ophthalmopathy. The trim removed 3 bases at V and 8 bases at J, leaving 4 bases unmatched. This CDR3 has 14 residues. Germline assignment: CDR1 LNHNV and CDR2 YYDKDF (reference sequence). Researchers took RNA transcripts and amplified the TCR beta CDR3 regions from them. First-round RT-PCR targeting the TCR CDR3 was performed with the HTBI primer set. TCRdb re-analysed the multiplex PCR reads in MiXCR, keeping a single row per CDR3 protein. The table lists about 560,000 distinct CDR3 sequences, less than 15% of them singletons.

The material sequenced was blood. The chain carries TRBV15 and TRBJ1-6; 7 bases line up with TRBD1. This clonotype originated in a woman between 40 and 55 years old with Graves' hyperthyroidism. CDR3 sequence (DNA): TGTGCCACCAGCAGGTGGGACAGCGATTCACCCCTCCACTTT. As protein: CATSRWDSDSPLHF.